The clone carrying this T cell receptor (beta chain) is a singleton in its sample. What it binds is not known. Sequencing was performed with immunoSEQ multiplex PCR; in TCRdb, only in-frame clones are kept and a portion is missing. The data contain some 58,000 clones, roughly 79% of them singletons. Time point indicated: blood 2 weeks post-SBRT. Stated treatment: 15 Gy SBRT to primary tumor, nephrectomy 4 weeks later. This entry belongs to a study of radiation and T cells in renal cell carcinoma. Study-level background: Nephrectomy followed 15 Gy stereotactic body radiation by 4 weeks.

With 2 bases clipped from V and 7 bases from J, the junction kept 11 bases outside the gene matches. The CDR3 loop spans 15 amino acids. CDR1 is MNHEY, CDR2 SVGAGI, per germline. Overall study findings and caveats: From baseline, blood top tumor clonotypes peaked at 2 weeks post-radiation. Pretreatment tumor biopsies were lacking, so baseline clonotypes are unknown.

The J gene is TRBJ2-7, the V gene TRBV6-5; 7 nucleotides align to TRBD1. The material was blood, obtained from a patient whose treatment included radiotherapy and nephrectomy. The receptor comes from a man between 60 and 70 years old with renal cell carcinoma. CDR3 sequence reads: CASSYPRQGAEEQYV. The DNA for the CDR3 is TGTGCCAGCAGTTACCCCCGACAGGGCGCGGAGGAGCAGTACGTC.